Listed here are 17 T cell receptor beta chains from one sample, sequenced in a study of shared clonotypes between healthy human individuals. Method: immunoSEQ multiplex PCR; TCRdb's copy keeps in-frame clones and lacks some. The sample yields approximately 1,000,000 clones, around three quarters seen once. Sequencing input: memory CD4+ T cells from PBMCs. Subset denoted: CD45RA-negative fraction. The receptors stem from a man aged 18 to 29 in good health. Some clones in this sample may be carry-over from other donors' samples.

V gene TRBV19 combines with J gene TRBJ2-6, with 8 bases identical to TRBD1. The CDR3 has 17 residues. The V gene end was trimmed by 3 bases and the J gene end by 0 bases; junction bases not matched to a gene: 4. Germline CDR1 reads LNHDA; CDR2 reads SQIVND (reference sequence). CDR3 DNA: TGTGCCAGTAGTATTGGGGACAGGAACTCTGGGGCCAACGTCCTGACTTTC. Protein sequence: CASSIGDRNSGANVLTF.

The chain combines TRBV9 with TRBJ2-1; D not certain. Per the germline V gene, CDR1 is SGDLS and CDR2 is YYNGEE. This CDR3 is 14 amino acids long. Deletions cut 0 bases from V and 5 bases from J, with 9 bases between. The CDR3 nucleotides read TGTGCCAGCAGCGTAGGTCGGGTAGACAATGAGCAGTTCTTC. It is translated as CASSVGRVDNEQFF.

V is TRBV27 and J is TRBJ1-3; D is uncertain. The CDR3 spans 16 residues. Germline CDR1 reads MNHEY; CDR2 reads SMNVEV (reference sequence). The V end lost 5 bases, the J end lost 2 bases, and 16 bases lay between the germline ends. This CDR3 reads CASSPGGIVAGNTIYF. CDR3 DNA sequence: TGTGCCAGCAGTCCAGGTGGGATCGTAGCTGGAAACACCATATATTTT.

The CDR3 loop reads CASSRGLAGAGEQFF. In DNA, the CDR3 is TGTGCCAGCAGCCGCGGACTAGCGGGAGCAGGTGAGCAGTTCTTC. The chain combines TRBV11-1 with TRBJ2-1; 13 bases are shared with TRBD2. The CDR3 runs 15 residues. Germline CDR1 is SGHAT and CDR2 is FQDESV (reference sequence). The junction had 7 bases not matched to a gene; V was cut back by 5 bases and J by 9 bases. The variable domain in full, completed from reference TRBV11-1 and TRBJ2-1, reads EAEVAQSPRYKITEKSQAVAFWCDPISGHATLYWYRQILGQGPELLVQFQDESVVDDSQLPKDRFSAERLKGVDSTLKIQPAELGDSAMYLCASSRGLAGAGEQFFGPGTRLTVL.

This chain joins TRBV2 and TRBJ1-3; D is uncertain. The CDR3 is made up of 14 amino acids. Germline V gives CDR1 SNHLY, CDR2 FYNNEI. The ends were cut back, 6 bases at V and 0 bases at J, with 9 bases in the middle. CDR3 residues: CASRVTVSGNTIYF. The CDR3 DNA sequence: TGTGCCAGCAGGGTGACGGTCTCTGGAAACACCATATATTTT.

This rearrangement joins TRBV9 to TRBJ1-1; D not certain. The V end was cut by 2 bases, the J end by 1 base, with 9 bases between. This CDR3 has 14 residues. CDR1 and CDR2 (germline): SGDLS, YYNGEE. DNA for the CDR3: TGTGCCAGCAGCGTCAGACCTAGGAACACTGAAGCTTTCTTT. It yields the protein CASSVRPRNTEAFF.

The V call is TRBV7-2, the J call TRBJ2-5; a possible D gene is TRBD1 (6 bases). Germline CDR1 is SGHTA and CDR2 is FQGNSA. V was trimmed by 6 bases and J by 3 bases, leaving 14 bases between them. The length of the CDR3 is 14 residues. For the CDR3, the DNA is TGTGCCAGCAGTCCAAATACAGGGAAAGAGACCCAGTACTTC. Its protein is CASSPNTGKETQYF.

This chain connects TRBV14 to TRBJ1-2, with D tentatively TRBD1 (5 bases). There are 14 residues in the CDR3. The V end was cut by 3 bases, the J end by 4 bases, with 12 bases between. Germline V gives CDR1 SGHDN, CDR2 FVKESK. The CDR3 nucleotides are TGTGCCAGCAGCCAGCAGGGAGAAGGCTATGGCTACACCTTC. Its protein product is CASSQQGEGYGYTF.

This clone was found a few times. The rearrangement links TRBV30 to TRBJ2-3; TRBD1 matches at 9 bases. The V gene's germline CDR1 is GTSNPN and CDR2 SVGIG (reference sequence). J lost 2 bases, V lost 0 bases, and 3 bases had no gene match. The CDR3 covers 15 residues. The CDR3 DNA reads as TGTGCCTGGAGTGTACGGGACAGGGACACAGATACGCAGTATTTT. Protein product: CAWSVRDRDTDTQYF.

The rearrangement links TRBV10-3 to TRBJ1-5, with unresolved D. Germline loops: CDR1 ENHRY, CDR2 SYGVKD. The V end lost 5 bases, the J end lost 0 bases, and 11 bases lay between the germline ends. CDR3 length: 15 amino acids. The CDR3 DNA follows: TGTGCCATCAGTAAGACGGATGATAGCAATCAGCCCCAGCATTTT. Amino acids: CAISKTDDSNQPQHF.

This chain connects TRBV19 to TRBJ1-2; D unclear. The CDR3 extends over 13 amino acids. The germline V gene has CDR1 LNHDA and CDR2 SQIVND (reference sequence). V dropped 5 bases and J dropped 1 base, with 8 bases sitting between them. DNA of the CDR3: TGTGCCAGTAGTCTTGACAATAACTATGGCTACACCTTC. The encoded protein is CASSLDNNYGYTF.

The rearrangement links TRBV27 to TRBJ2-1, with a tentative D call TRBD2 (6 bases). CDR3 length equals 15 residues. The germline V gene has CDR1 MNHEY and CDR2 SMNVEV (reference sequence). With 5 bases removed from V and 6 bases from J, the gap between germline ends came to 17 bases. The CDR3 sequence: CASSPQGAGSNEQFF. In DNA form, the CDR3 reads TGTGCCAGCAGTCCCCAAGGGGCGGGAAGCAATGAGCAGTTCTTC.

The chain recombines TRBV12-5 with TRBJ2-2; 7 positions match TRBD1. This CDR3 has 14 amino acids. Germline lookup yields CDR1 LGHNT and CDR2 FRNRAP. The V and J ends lost 9 bases and 5 bases, in that order; junction bases with no gene match: 9. As DNA, the CDR3 is TGTGCTAGGGGAACAGGGGTGGAAACCGGGGAGCTGTTTTTT. Protein sequence: CARGTGVETGELFF. The full variable domain, its missing parts supplied by reference TRBV12-5 and TRBJ2-2, is DARVTQTPRHKVTEMGQEVTMRCQPILGHNTVFWYRQTMMQGLELLAYFRNRAPLDDSGMPKDRFSAEMPDATLATLKIQPSEPRDSAVYFCARGTGVETGELFFGEGSRLTVL.

J is TRBJ1-2 and V is TRBV25-1; 7 bases agree with TRBD1. The CDR3 is 14 amino acids. V was pared by 6 bases and J by 4 bases, with 8 bases of the junction left unmatched. CDR1 MGHDK and CDR2 SYGVNS come from the germline V gene. DNA of the CDR3: TGTGCCAGCAGACCTTCCCGACAGGGCTATGGCTACACCTTC. It codes for CASRPSRQGYGYTF.

The V and J genes are TRBV6-4 and TRBJ2-5, with D hard to call. Germline-derived CDR1 and CDR2 are MRHNA and SNTAGT. The V gene lost 8 bases and the J gene lost 4 bases, with 5 bases spanning the gap. This CDR3 has 10 amino acids. CDR3 sequence: CASVRETQYF. CDR3 coding DNA: TGTGCCAGCGTCCGAGAGACCCAGTACTTC.

V is TRBV5-1 and J is TRBJ2-5; D perhaps matches TRBD1 (6 bases). The J call is uncertain, as TRBJ2-7 better fits the DNA end. Germline lookup yields CDR1 SGHRS and CDR2 YFSETQ. This CDR3 comprises 15 residues. In DNA, the CDR3 is TGCGCCAGCAGCTTGGTTGTGGCTAGGGGGTACGAGCAGTACTTC. Its translation is CASSLVVARGYEQYF.

This clone was detected only once. The chain joins TRBV6-5 to TRBJ2-2; D may be TRBD1 or TRBD2 (5 bases each). V was pared by 0 bases and J by 0 bases, with 8 bases between. Per the germline V gene, CDR1 is MNHEY and CDR2 is SVGAGI. This CDR3 spans 16 amino acids. The DNA for the CDR3 is TGTGCCAGCAGTTACTCTGGGACGACGAACACCGGGGAGCTGTTTTTT. Protein: CASSYSGTTNTGELFF.